This T cell receptor beta chain was observed in a study of brain T cells in children with intractable seizures. Only in-frame clones appear in the TCRdb table, and some are missing; sequencing was by immunoSEQ multiplex PCR. The sample yields 62,000 or so clones, approximately 95% seen once. Trimming at V came to 6 bases and at J to 4 bases, leaving 9 bases not matched to a gene. CDR1 and CDR2 from the germline V gene are MDHEN and SYDVKM. The CDR3 covers 15 residues. Material: peripheral blood, obtained at surgery. The clonotype comes from a boy in the first two years of life with focal cortical dysplasia and intractable seizures. The chain has TRBV28 and TRBJ2-7, with 10 positions matching TRBD1. CDR3 coding DNA: TGTGCCAGCAGGGTACCGGGACAGGGGCAATACGAGCAGTACTTC. Protein product: CASRVPGQGQYEQYF.